The rows below give T cell receptor beta chains drawn from one sample of a study of cytomegalovirus exposure and HLA in healthy donors. Repertoires were generated with immunoSEQ multiplex PCR, while TCRdb's copy carries only in-frame clones and drops some. This table holds 60,000 to 100,000 clones, 60% to 85% found once. Sequences were obtained from PBMCs. Receptor source: a male donor in good health and CMV-seropositive. The CDR3 runs from the conserved cysteine through the conserved F or W. A D gene is named only where the DNA matches it firmly. The size of a clone is reported for some rows only, either as once, few or many, or as a class for expanded clones.

j_call	v_call	clone_size	d_call	cdr3_length	cdr3_nt	cdr3_aa
TRBJ2-5	TRBV7-9	NA	TRBD2	17	TGTGCCAGCAGCTTACAAGGACTAGCGGGGGCTGGGGGGACCCAGTACTTC	CASSLQGLAGAGGTQYF
TRBJ2-7	TRBV5-1	NA	TRBD1	14	TGCGCCAGCAGCCATACAGGGGGAGCCTACGAGCAGTACTTC	CASSHTGGAYEQYF
TRBJ2-2	TRBV15	NA	NA	15	TGTGCCACCAGCAGAGGTCGGGGGAACACCGGGGAGCTGTTTTTT	CATSRGRGNTGELFF
TRBJ2-1	TRBV18	NA	NA	13	TGTGCCAGCTCACCACGGCCCAGGGATGAGCAGTTCTTC	CASSPRPRDEQFF
TRBJ1-4	TRBV29-1	NA	NA	13	TGCACCAACCCCCGAGGGAACTCCGAAAAACTGTTTTTT	CTNPRGNSEKLFF
TRBJ2-1	TRBV5-4	NA	TRBD2	17	TGTGCCAGCAGCTTGGGCCCTAGCGGGCTCAGGAGCAATGAGCAGTTCTTC	CASSLGPSGLRSNEQFF
TRBJ2-7	TRBV28	NA	TRBD2	11	TGTGCCAGCAGCTGGGAGGGAAGATTTGGCTTC	CASSWEGRFGF
TRBJ2-1	TRBV12-5	NA	NA	16	TGTGCTAGTGGTTTGGTAGTGAGGAGGGCGGGCAATGAGCAGTTCTTC	CASGLVVRRAGNEQFF
TRBJ1-5	TRBV11-3	NA	NA	14	TGTGCCAGCAGCTTAGACAGGGTAGATCAGCCCCAGCATTTT	CASSLDRVDQPQHF
TRBJ2-7	TRBV28	once	NA	13	TGTGCCAGCGCTTCTTACACAGGGAACGAGCAGTACTTC	CASASYTGNEQYF
TRBJ2-1	TRBV27	once	TRBD2	15	TGTGCCAGCAGTTTAACTAGCGGGGGGATATATGAGCAGTTCTTC	CASSLTSGGIYEQFF
TRBJ2-7	TRBV7-8	NA	TRBD2	16	TGTGCCAGCAGCAATACAGTCCCAGCGGGGGGAAGCGAGCAGTACTTC	CASSNTVPAGGSEQYF
TRBJ2-7	TRBV30	NA	TRBD1	13	TGTGCCCGCAGGGACAGTCTTTCCTACGAGCAGTACTTC	CARRDSLSYEQYF
TRBJ1-1	TRBV19	NA	NA	15	TGTGCCAGTAGCCAACCGGGACATTGGGGCACTGAAGCTTTCTTT	CASSQPGHWGTEAFF
TRBJ1-1	TRBV5-1	NA	NA	11	TGCGCCAGCAGCGCGGGAGTATGGGCTTTCTTT	CASSAGVWAFF
TRBJ2-3	TRBV7-7	NA	NA	14	TGTGCTAGCAGCTTGGGGCTCAACACAGATACGCAGTATTTT	CASSLGLNTDTQYF
TRBJ1-1	TRBV5-1	NA	NA	16	TGCGCCAGCAGCTTGGCGGGGGTCGCGCTTGGGACTGAAGCTTTCTTT	CASSLAGVALGTEAFF
TRBJ1-2	TRBV28	NA	TRBD1	13	TGTGCCAGCAGTCTAGGGAACAGGGGTAGCTACACCTTC	CASSLGNRGSYTF
TRBJ1-5	TRBV28	once	NA	15	TGTGCCACCCAGTTAGGGGCTGGGGGCGAGCAGCCCCAGCATTTT	CATQLGAGGEQPQHF
TRBJ1-1	TRBV28	NA	NA	12	TGTGCCAGCAGCCTACGGACAGATGAAGCTTTCTTT	CASSLRTDEAFF
TRBJ1-6	TRBV30	NA	TRBD1	12	TGTGCCTTAGACAGGGTCGGTACACCCCTCCACTTT	CALDRVGTPLHF
TRBJ2-3	TRBV7-2	NA	TRBD2	16	TGTGCCAGCAGCTTTGGGACTAGCGGGGGGGGAGATACGCAGTATTTT	CASSFGTSGGGDTQYF
TRBJ2-7	TRBV7-2	once	TRBD2	15	TGTGCCAGCAGCGACGTCGGGGGGAGAGGTTACGAGCAGTACTTC	CASSDVGGRGYEQYF
TRBJ1-1	TRBV6-1	NA	NA	13	TGTGCCAGCAGCTTGGGGGGTCCCACTGAAGCTTTCTTT	CASSLGGPTEAFF
TRBJ1-5	TRBV27	NA	NA	13	TGTGCCAGCAGTTTAAGGGGAAATCAGCCCCAGCATTTT	CASSLRGNQPQHF
TRBJ1-4	TRBV2	NA	TRBD1	14	TGTGCCAGCAGGGGGGACAGGGGGCGAGAAAAACTGTTTTTT	CASRGDRGREKLFF
TRBJ2-7	TRBV7-9	NA	TRBD1	14	TGTGCCAGCAGCTTGAACGGACAGGGGGGCGAGCAGTACTTC	CASSLNGQGGEQYF
TRBJ1-3	TRBV2	NA	TRBD1	14	TGTGCCAGTAGACAGGGAAGTGCCGGAAACACCATATATTTT	CASRQGSAGNTIYF
TRBJ2-5	TRBV7-9	few	NA	12	TGTGCCAGCAGCTTAGGGGCGGGGACCCAGTACTTC	CASSLGAGTQYF
TRBJ2-1	TRBV5-4	NA	TRBD2	13	TGTGCCTGGGGGGGGGAGATCTACAATGAGCAGTTCTTC	CAWGGEIYNEQFF
TRBJ1-1	TRBV7-9	few	TRBD1	14	TGTGCCAGCAGCCCCTGGGACAGAAACACTGAAGCTTTCTTT	CASSPWDRNTEAFF
TRBJ2-7	TRBV11-2	NA	NA	14	TGTGCCAGCAGCTTTACCAGGCCTTACTACGAGCAGTACTTC	CASSFTRPYYEQYF
TRBJ1-4	TRBV7-9	NA	TRBD1	16	TGTGCCAGCAGCTTAGGCCATAGACAGGGCCCTGAAAAACTGTTTTTT	CASSLGHRQGPEKLFF
TRBJ2-1	TRBV5-6	NA	NA	14	TGTGCCAGCAGCTCGGACAACAGCTACAATGAGCAGTTCTTC	CASSSDNSYNEQFF
TRBJ1-1	TRBV7-2	NA	NA	14	TGTGCCAGCAGCTTATCTATGTTGAACACTGAAGCTTTCTTT	CASSLSMLNTEAFF
TRBJ2-7	TRBV27	NA	NA	14	TGTGCCAGCAGTTTGACCGGGGTCGGCTACGAGCAGTACTTC	CASSLTGVGYEQYF
TRBJ1-3	TRBV4-2	few	NA	16	TGTGCCAGCAGCCAAGATTCACGAGGATCTGGAAACACCATATATTTT	CASSQDSRGSGNTIYF
TRBJ2-1	TRBV2	NA	TRBD1	14	TGTGCCAACCCGACGGGACAGGGGAACAATGAGCAGTTCTTC	CANPTGQGNNEQFF
TRBJ1-6	TRBV6-1	NA	NA	11	TGTGCCAGCAGTAACCGGGGGGTCCTCCACTTT	CASSNRGVLHF
TRBJ2-1	TRBV5-1	once	TRBD2	14	TGCGCCAGCAGCTTAGGACTAGTCGGCAATGAGCAGTTCTTC	CASSLGLVGNEQFF
TRBJ2-7	TRBV28	NA	TRBD2	16	TGTGCCAGCAGTTTGCCCGCCGGGGGGATCGGGTACGAGCAGTACTTC	CASSLPAGGIGYEQYF
TRBJ2-7	TRBV7-2	NA	TRBD2	16	TGTGCCAGCAGCTCCTTTCTAGCGGGAAAGATCTACGAGCAGTACTTC	CASSSFLAGKIYEQYF
TRBJ1-1	TRBV19	NA	TRBD1	14	TGTGCCAGTAGTGCGGGACAGGAGAACACTGAAGCTTTCTTT	CASSAGQENTEAFF
TRBJ1-2	TRBV7-3	NA	NA	15	TGTGCCAGCAGCTTCGGAGGGGCGGGGGACTATGGCTACACCTTC	CASSFGGAGDYGYTF
TRBJ2-3	TRBV6-7	NA	NA	15	TGTGCCAGCAGTTACTGCAGGCGACGCACAGATACGCAGTATTTT	CASSYCRRRTDTQYF
TRBJ2-5	TRBV7-6	NA	NA	15	TGTGCCAGCAGCTTACTCGACTATCCTCAAGAGACCCAGTACTTC	CASSLLDYPQETQYF